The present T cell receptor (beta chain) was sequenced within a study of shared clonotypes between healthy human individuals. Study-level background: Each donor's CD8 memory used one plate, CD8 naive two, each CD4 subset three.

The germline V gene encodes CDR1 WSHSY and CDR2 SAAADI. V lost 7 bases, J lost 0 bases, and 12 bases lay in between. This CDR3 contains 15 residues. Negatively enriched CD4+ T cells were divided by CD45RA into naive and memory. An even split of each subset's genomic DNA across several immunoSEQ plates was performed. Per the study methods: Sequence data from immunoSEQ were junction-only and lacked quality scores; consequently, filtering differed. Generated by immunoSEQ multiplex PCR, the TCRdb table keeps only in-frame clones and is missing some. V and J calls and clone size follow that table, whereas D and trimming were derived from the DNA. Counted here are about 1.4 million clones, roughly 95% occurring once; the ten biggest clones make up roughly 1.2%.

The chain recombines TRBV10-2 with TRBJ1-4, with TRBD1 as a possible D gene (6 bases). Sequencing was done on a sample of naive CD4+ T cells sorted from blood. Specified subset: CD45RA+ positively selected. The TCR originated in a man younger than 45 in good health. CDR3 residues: CASTRDRTTNEKLFF. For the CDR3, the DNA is TGCGCCAGCACAAGAGACAGGACAACTAATGAAAAACTGTTTTTT.